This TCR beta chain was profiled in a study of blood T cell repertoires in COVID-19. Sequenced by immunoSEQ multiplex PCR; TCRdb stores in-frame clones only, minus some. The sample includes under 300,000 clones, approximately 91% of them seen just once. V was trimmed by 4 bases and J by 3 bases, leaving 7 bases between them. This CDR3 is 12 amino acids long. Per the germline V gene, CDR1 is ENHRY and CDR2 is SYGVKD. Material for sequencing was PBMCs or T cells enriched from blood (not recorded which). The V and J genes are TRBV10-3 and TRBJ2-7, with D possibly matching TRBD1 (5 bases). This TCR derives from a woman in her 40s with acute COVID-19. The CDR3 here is CAISGTNYEQYF. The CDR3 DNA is TGTGCCATCAGTGGGACAAACTACGAGCAGTACTTC.